The clone carrying this T cell receptor beta chain was counted only a few times. Its antigen is still unknown. The CDR3 extends over 12 amino acids. Germline V gene lookup returns CDR1 MDHEN and CDR2 SYDVKM. Trimming removed 7 bases at V and 3 bases at J, with 10 bases between. The use of a sample-barcoded 5' primer and a J-beta primer mix characterized a second PCR of about 6 to 12 cycles. MiXCR, run by TCRdb on the 5' RACE reads, gives a single entry per CDR3 protein. The table shows some 920,000 distinct CDR3 sequences, with around 54% occurring only once. This sample was included in a study of blood T cells in healthy people across ages. Overall study findings and caveats: Unsorted PBMCs ruled out conclusive naive versus antigen-experienced comparison.

Specimen: blood. The chain combines TRBV28 with TRBJ2-7; no firm D call. The source of this sequence is a woman aged 55-69 years in good health. Here the CDR3 reads CASTIWDYEQYF. DNA for the CDR3: TGTGCCAGCACAATATGGGACTACGAGCAGTACTTC.